These 13 T cell receptor beta chains came from one sample sequenced in a study of blood T cell repertoires in COVID-19. Assay used: immunoSEQ multiplex PCR; TCRdb lists only in-frame clones, some missing. The sample has over 200,000 clones; about four fifths are singletons. Sequencing used PBMCs or T cells enriched from blood (not recorded which). Receptor source: a man aged 60 to 75 who had recovered from COVID-19.

The J gene is TRBJ2-5, the V gene TRBV11-3; 8 bases agree with TRBD2. V was pared by 5 bases and J by 4 bases, with 6 bases of the junction left unmatched. The CDR3 totals 14 residues. Germline lookup yields CDR1 SGHNT and CDR2 YENEEA. Here the CDR3 reads CASSPRTSGETQYF. The CDR3 DNA reads TGTGCCAGCAGCCCCCGCACTAGCGGAGAGACCCAGTACTTC.

The rearrangement links TRBV19 to TRBJ1-2; 9 bases map to TRBD1. The CDR3 totals 14 residues. V was clipped by 7 bases and J by 4 bases; unmatched bases: 7. Germline assignment: CDR1 LNHDA and CDR2 SQIVND (reference sequence). CDR3 in amino acids: CASTGQGLGYGYTF. The CDR3 DNA reads TGTGCCAGTACTGGACAGGGGCTGGGCTATGGCTACACCTTC.

This clone was seen a single time. The chain employs TRBV5-4 and TRBJ1-1; 9 bases fit TRBD1. The J segment lost 5 bases and the V segment lost 5 bases, leaving 7 bases of the junction unmatched. The CDR3 consists of 14 residues. The germline V gene has CDR1 SGHNT and CDR2 YYREEE (reference sequence). Written as DNA, the CDR3 is TGTGCCAGCAGGCCCGGGACAGGGATTACTGAAGCTTTCTTT. It is translated as CASRPGTGITEAFF. The variable domain in full, completed from reference TRBV5-4 and TRBJ1-1, reads ETGVTQSPTHLIKTRGQQVTLRCSSQSGHNTVSWYQQALGQGPQFIFQYYREEENGRGNFPPRFSGLQFPNYSSELNVNALELDDSALYLCASRPGTGITEAFFGQGTRLTVV.

The chain carries TRBV29-1 and TRBJ2-7; D gene ambiguous. This CDR3 comprises 13 residues. The V end lost 3 bases, the J end lost 2 bases, and 11 bases lay between the germline ends. Germline V gives CDR1 SQVTM, CDR2 ANQGSEA. The CDR3 bases are TGCAGCGTTGAGAGCCGACGGGCCTACGAGCAGTACTTC. It translates to CSVESRRAYEQYF.

V and J are TRBV11-3 and TRBJ2-2, with 10 bases that match TRBD2. The CDR3 runs 17 residues. With V trimmed by 1 base and J by 2 bases, 4 bases remained unmatched. Germline lookup yields CDR1 SGHNT and CDR2 YENEEA. In DNA, the CDR3 is TGTGCCAGCAGCTTAGGGCTAGCGGGGGAAAACACCGGGGAGCTGTTTTTT. The encoded protein is CASSLGLAGENTGELFF.

The chain couples TRBV10-1 to TRBJ2-1; 8 bases agree with TRBD1. Trimming at V came to 3 bases and at J to 8 bases, leaving 9 bases not matched to a gene. This CDR3 is built from 15 residues. Per germline, CDR1 WNHNN and CDR2 SYGVQD (reference sequence). Written as DNA, the CDR3 is TGCGCCAGCAGTGACCCGGACAGGGTTGTGGATGAGCAGTTCTTC. Amino acid sequence: CASSDPDRVVDEQFF.

The chain links TRBV11-2 to TRBJ1-1; D is undetermined. The CDR3 covers 14 residues. The V end was cut by 3 bases, the J end by 0 bases, with 8 bases between. The germline gives CDR1 SGHAT, CDR2 FQNNGV. The DNA for the CDR3 is TGTGCCAGCAGCTTGAGTCTTCTGAACACTGAAGCTTTCTTT. It is translated as CASSLSLLNTEAFF.

V is TRBV11-2 and J is TRBJ1-2, with D perhaps matching TRBD1 (6 bases). Per germline, CDR1 SGHAT and CDR2 FQNNGV. Trimming took off 1 base at V and 6 bases at J, with 9 bases between the two ends. This CDR3 is built from 13 residues. In DNA form, the CDR3 reads TGTGCCAGCAGCTTAGGCCCAGGGGATGGCTACACCTTC. Translation gives CASSLGPGDGYTF.

The V gene is TRBV21-1, the J gene TRBJ1-3. TRBV21-1 is noted as a pseudogene. CDR3 size: 13 residues. The CDR3 sequence: CASYRGSGNTIYF. The CDR3 region has the DNA TGTGCCAGCTACCGGGGATCTGGAAACACCATATATTTT.

The chain links TRBV11-3 to TRBJ2-1; tentative D call: TRBD2 (6 bases). In germline, CDR1 is SGHNT, CDR2 YENEEA. This CDR3 region has 15 residues. The V end was cut by 6 bases, the J end by 5 bases, with 17 bases between. CDR3 bases: TGTGCCAGCAGTTCCTCGGCGGGACCCAACAATGAGCAGTTCTTC. Residues: CASSSSAGPNNEQFF.

The V call is TRBV6-4, the J call TRBJ2-6; D might be TRBD2 (5 bases). The V gene lost 5 bases and the J gene lost 3 bases, with 14 bases spanning the gap. Germline assignment: CDR1 MRHNA and CDR2 SNTAGT. The CDR3 runs to 16 residues. The CDR3 spells CASSPYAGSGANVLTF. CDR3 nucleotide sequence: TGTGCCAGCAGTCCCTACGCGGGCAGTGGGGCCAACGTCCTGACTTTC.

This chain joins TRBV7-9 and TRBJ2-5; TRBD1 might be the D (6 bases). The V end was cut by 6 bases, the J end by 2 bases, with 16 bases between. CDR1 SEHNR and CDR2 FQNEAQ come from the germline V gene (reference sequence). The CDR3 sequence is 15 residues long. The CDR3 loop reads CASSPTDRTQETQYF. CDR3 nucleotide sequence: TGTGCCAGCAGTCCTACCGACAGGACGCAAGAGACCCAGTACTTC.

This clone was picked up many times. The V gene is TRBV19, the J gene TRBJ2-1; TRBD2 might be the D (6 bases). Trimming cost V 7 bases and J 3 bases, with 16 bases left between them. The length of the CDR3 is 15 residues. Germline CDR1 LNHDA, CDR2 SQIVND (reference sequence). CDR3: CASTPSAGNYNEQFF. The CDR3 DNA follows: TGTGCCAGTACCCCTAGTGCGGGGAACTACAATGAGCAGTTCTTC. Full variable domain (missing parts from reference TRBV19 and TRBJ2-1): DGGITQSPKYLFRKEGQNVTLSCEQNLNHDAMYWYRQDPGQGLRLIYYSQIVNDFQKGDIAEGYSVSREKKESFPLTVTSAQKNPTAFYLCASTPSAGNYNEQFFGPGTRLTVL.